The T cell receptor beta chain described here comes from a study of cytomegalovirus exposure and HLA in healthy donors. The study's findings and limits: Later analysis suggested links between common viral pathogens and several top significant clusters.

The PCR contained 60 Vbeta and 13 Jbeta primers. Original methodology: Later analysis identified 88 million or so unique TCR beta chains, about 10 million shared. Generated by immunoSEQ multiplex PCR, the TCRdb table keeps only in-frame clones and is missing some. The D gene and trimming were derived from the DNA, and the V and J assignments and clone size from that table. The sample has approximately 76,000 clones; 65% to 80% are singletons. As concerns this clone: Its antigen is not known.

This CDR3 comprises 18 residues. Trimming took 0 bases from V and 2 from J, leaving 18 bases between them. The germline V gene encodes CDR1 LGHNA and CDR2 YNFKEQ. Sequenced: PBMCs. The clonotype originates from a man aged 25 to 40 in good health and CMV-seronegative. This chain connects TRBV4-2 to TRBJ2-3; D gene unclear. The CDR3: CASSQDLSYSTVTDTQYF. The CDR3 DNA is TGTGCCAGCAGCCAAGACCTTTCGTACTCAACAGTCACAGATACGCAGTATTTT.